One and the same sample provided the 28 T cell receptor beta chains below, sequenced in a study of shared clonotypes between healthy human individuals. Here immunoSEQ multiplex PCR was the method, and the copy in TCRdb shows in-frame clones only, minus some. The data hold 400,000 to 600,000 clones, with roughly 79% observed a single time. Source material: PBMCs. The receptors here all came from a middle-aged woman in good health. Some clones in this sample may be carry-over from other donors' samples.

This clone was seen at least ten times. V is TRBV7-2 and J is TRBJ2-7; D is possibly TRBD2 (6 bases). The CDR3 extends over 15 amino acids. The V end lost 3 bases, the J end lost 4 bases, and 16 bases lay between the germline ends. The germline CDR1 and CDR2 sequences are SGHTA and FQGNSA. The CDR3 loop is CASSFSGAGLYEQYF. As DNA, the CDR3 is TGTGCCAGCAGCTTCTCTGGGGCGGGGTTATACGAGCAGTACTTC.

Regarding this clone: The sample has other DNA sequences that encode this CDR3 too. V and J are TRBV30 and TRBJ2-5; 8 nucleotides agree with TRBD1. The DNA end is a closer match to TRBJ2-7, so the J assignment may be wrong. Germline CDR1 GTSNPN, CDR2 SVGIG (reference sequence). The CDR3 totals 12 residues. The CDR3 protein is CAWAGGNYEQYF. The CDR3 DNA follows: TGTGCCTGGGCAGGGGGCAACTACGAGCAGTACTTC.

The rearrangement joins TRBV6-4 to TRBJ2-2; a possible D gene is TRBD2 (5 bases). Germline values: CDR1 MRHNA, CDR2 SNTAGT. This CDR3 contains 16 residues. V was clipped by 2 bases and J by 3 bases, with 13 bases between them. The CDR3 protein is CASSDGSGTHTGELFF. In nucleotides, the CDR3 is TGTGCCAGCAGTGACGGGAGCGGTACCCACACCGGGGAGCTGTTTTTT.

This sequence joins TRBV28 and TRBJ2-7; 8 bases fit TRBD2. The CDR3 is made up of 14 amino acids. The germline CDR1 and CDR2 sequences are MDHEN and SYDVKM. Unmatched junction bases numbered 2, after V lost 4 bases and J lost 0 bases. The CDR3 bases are TGTGCCAGCAGTTCAACTAGCGGCTCCTACGAGCAGTACTTC. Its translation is CASSSTSGSYEQYF.

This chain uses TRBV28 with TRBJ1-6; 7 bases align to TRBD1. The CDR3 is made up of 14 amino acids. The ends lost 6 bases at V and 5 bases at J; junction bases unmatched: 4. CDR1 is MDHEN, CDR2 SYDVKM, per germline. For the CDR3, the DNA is TGTGCCAGCAGAGAGGACAGGAATAATTCACCCCTCCACTTT. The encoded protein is CASREDRNNSPLHF.

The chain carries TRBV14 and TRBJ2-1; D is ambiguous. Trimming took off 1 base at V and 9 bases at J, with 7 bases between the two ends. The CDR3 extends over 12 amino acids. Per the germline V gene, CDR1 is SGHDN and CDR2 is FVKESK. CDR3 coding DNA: TGTGCCAGCAGCCAAGGACCCGGTGAGCAGTTCTTC. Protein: CASSQGPGEQFF.

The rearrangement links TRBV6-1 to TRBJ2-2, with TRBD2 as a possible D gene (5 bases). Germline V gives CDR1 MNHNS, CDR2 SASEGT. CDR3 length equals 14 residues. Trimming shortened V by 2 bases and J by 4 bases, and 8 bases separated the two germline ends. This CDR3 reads CASSESRGTGELFF. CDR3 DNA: TGTGCCAGCAGTGAATCCCGGGGCACCGGGGAGCTGTTTTTT.

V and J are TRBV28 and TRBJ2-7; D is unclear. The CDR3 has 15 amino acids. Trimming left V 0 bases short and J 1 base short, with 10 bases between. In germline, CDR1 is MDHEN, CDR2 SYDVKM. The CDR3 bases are TGTGCCAGCAGTTTATGGGACGCCGGATCCTACGAGCAGTACTTC. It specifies CASSLWDAGSYEQYF.

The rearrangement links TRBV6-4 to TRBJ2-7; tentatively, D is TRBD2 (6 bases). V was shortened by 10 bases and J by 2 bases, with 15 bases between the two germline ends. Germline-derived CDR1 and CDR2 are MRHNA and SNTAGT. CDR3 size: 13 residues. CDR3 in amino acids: CANRTGLPYEQYF. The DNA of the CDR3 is TGTGCCAACAGAACGGGACTCCCCTACGAGCAGTACTTC.

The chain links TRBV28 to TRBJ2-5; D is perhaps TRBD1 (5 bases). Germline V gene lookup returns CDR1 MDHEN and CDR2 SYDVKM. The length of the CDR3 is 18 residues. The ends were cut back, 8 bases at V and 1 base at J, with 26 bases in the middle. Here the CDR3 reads CASSPGPRQGIFQETQYF. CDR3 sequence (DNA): TGTGCCAGCTCCCCTGGACCCAGGCAGGGAATATTCCAAGAGACCCAGTACTTC.

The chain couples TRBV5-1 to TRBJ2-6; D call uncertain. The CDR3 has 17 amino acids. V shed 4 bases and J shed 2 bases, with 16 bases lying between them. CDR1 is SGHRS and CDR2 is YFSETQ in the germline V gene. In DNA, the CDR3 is TGCGCCAGCAGCACCTCCCCGGGTGAGACTGGGGCCAACGTCCTGACTTTC. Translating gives CASSTSPGETGANVLTF.

CDR3 residues: CASRINPNTGELFF. The CDR3 coding sequence is TGTGCCAGTAGGATAAACCCGAACACCGGGGAGCTGTTTTTT. The genes are TRBV6-1 and TRBJ2-2; D gene unclear. V dropped 9 bases and J dropped 0 bases, with 11 bases sitting between them. The CDR3 extends over 14 amino acids. The germline gives CDR1 MNHNS, CDR2 SASEGT.

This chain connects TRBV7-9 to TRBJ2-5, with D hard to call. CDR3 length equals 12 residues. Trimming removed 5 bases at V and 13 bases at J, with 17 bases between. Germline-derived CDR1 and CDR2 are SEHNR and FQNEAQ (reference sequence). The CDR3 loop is CASSLPHGPSYF. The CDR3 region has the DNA TGTGCCAGCAGCCTCCCACATGGGCCGTCGTACTTC.

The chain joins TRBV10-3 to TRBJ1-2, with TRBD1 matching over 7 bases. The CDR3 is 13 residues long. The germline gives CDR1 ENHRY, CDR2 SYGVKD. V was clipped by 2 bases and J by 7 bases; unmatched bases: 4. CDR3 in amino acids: CAISEGTDLGYTF. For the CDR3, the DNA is TGTGCCATCAGTGAGGGGACAGATCTTGGCTACACCTTC.

The CDR3 reads CSALHQETQYF. The CDR3 DNA follows: TGCAGTGCCCTACATCAAGAGACCCAGTACTTC. This rearrangement joins TRBV20-1 to TRBJ2-5; D uncertain. This CDR3 has 11 amino acids. V shed 6 bases and J shed 2 bases, with 7 bases lying between them. Per germline, CDR1 DFQATT and CDR2 SNEGSKA (reference sequence).

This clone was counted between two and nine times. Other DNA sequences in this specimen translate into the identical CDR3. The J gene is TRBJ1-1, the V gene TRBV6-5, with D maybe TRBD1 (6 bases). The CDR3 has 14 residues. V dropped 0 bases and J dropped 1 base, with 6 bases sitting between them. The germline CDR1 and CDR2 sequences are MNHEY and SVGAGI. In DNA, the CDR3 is TGTGCCAGCAGTTACTCAGGGGGGAACACTGAAGCTTTCTTT. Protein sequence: CASSYSGGNTEAFF.

The CDR3 DNA is TGCGCCAGCAGCCAAGCGTTCTACAATGAGCAGTTCTTC. It yields the protein CASSQAFYNEQFF. The chain carries TRBV4-1 and TRBJ2-1; no clear D gene. The germline gives CDR1 MGHRA, CDR2 YSYEKL. V was shortened by 1 base and J by 3 bases, with 4 bases between the two germline ends. The CDR3 runs to 13 residues.

The CDR3 region has the DNA TGTGCCAGCAGCTTCGATGGTAGCGGGAGGCCCCGGCGGTTCTTC. It encodes CASSFDGSGRPRRFF. This chain connects TRBV5-8 to TRBJ2-1; 10 bases agree with TRBD2. The CDR3 loop spans 15 amino acids. CDR1 is SGHTS, CDR2 YDEGEE, per germline. J lost 15 bases, V lost 2 bases, and 14 bases had no gene match.

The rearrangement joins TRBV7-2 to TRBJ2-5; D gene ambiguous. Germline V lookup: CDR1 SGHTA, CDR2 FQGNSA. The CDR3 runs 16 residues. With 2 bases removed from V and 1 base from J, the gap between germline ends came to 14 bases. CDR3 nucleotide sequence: TGTGCCAGCAGCTTACTTTCAGCCGCTCGCCAAGAGACCCAGTACTTC. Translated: CASSLLSAARQETQYF.

The CDR3 DNA is TGTGCCAGCAGCCAAGCCGGGACTAGCACCTACAATGAGCAGTTCTTC. The encoded protein is CASSQAGTSTYNEQFF. The chain has TRBV4-2 and TRBJ2-1, with 9 bases matching TRBD2. The germline CDR1 and CDR2 sequences are LGHNA and YNFKEQ. Trimming removed 1 base from V and 2 bases from J; junction bases left unmatched: 3. This CDR3 has 16 residues.

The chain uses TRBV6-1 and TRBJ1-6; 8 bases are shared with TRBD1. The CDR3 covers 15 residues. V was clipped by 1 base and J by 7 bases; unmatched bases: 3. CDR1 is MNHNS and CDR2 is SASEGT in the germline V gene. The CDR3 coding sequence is TGTGCCAGCAGTGAAGTCAGGACAGGGAATTCACCCCTCCACTTT. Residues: CASSEVRTGNSPLHF.

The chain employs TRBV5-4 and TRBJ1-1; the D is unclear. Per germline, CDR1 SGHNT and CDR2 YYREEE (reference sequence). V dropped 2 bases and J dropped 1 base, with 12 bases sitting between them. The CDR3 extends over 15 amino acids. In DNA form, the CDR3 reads TGTGCCAGCAGCTTCACAGTCGGTTCGAACACTGAAGCTTTCTTT. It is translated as CASSFTVGSNTEAFF.

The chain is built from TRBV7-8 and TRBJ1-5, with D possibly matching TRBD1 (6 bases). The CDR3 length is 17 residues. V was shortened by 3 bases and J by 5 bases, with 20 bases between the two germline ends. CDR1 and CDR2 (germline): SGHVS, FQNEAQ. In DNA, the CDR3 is TGTGCCAGCAGCTTGCGAGGGACAACAGTCCGGCATCAGCCCCAGCATTTT. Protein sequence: CASSLRGTTVRHQPQHF.

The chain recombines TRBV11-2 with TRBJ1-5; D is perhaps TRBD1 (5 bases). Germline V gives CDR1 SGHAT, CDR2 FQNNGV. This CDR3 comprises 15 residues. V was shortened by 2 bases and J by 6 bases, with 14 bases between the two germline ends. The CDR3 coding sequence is TGTGCCAGCAGCTTAAATCCAGGGTTAAGTCAGCCCCAGCATTTT. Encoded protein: CASSLNPGLSQPQHF.

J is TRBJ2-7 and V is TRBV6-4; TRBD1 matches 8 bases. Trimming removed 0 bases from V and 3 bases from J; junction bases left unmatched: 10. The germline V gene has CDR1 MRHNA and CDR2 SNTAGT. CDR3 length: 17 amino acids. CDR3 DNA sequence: TGTGCCAGCAGTGACTCGGGACAGGCCCTCCGATACTACGAGCAGTACTTC. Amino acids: CASSDSGQALRYYEQYF.

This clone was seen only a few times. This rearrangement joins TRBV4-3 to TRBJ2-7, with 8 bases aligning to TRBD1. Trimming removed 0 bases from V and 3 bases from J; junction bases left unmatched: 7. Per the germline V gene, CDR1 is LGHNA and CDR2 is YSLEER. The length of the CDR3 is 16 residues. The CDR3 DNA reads TGCGCCAGCAGCCAAGATAGGGACAGGTGGGGCTACGAGCAGTACTTC. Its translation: CASSQDRDRWGYEQYF.

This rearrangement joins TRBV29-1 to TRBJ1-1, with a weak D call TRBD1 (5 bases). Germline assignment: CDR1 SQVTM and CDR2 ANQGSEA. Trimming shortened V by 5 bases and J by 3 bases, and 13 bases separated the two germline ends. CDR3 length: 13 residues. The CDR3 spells CSVTRGGDTEAFF. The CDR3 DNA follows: TGCAGCGTTACCCGGGGGGGAGACACTGAAGCTTTCTTT.

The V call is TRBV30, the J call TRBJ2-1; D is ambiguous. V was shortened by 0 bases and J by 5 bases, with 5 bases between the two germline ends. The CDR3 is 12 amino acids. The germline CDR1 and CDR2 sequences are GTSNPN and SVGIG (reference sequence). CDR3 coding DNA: TGTGCCTGGAGTGTCTTTGACAATGAGCAGTTCTTC. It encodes CAWSVFDNEQFF.